A selection of T cell receptor beta chains follows, all from one sample in a study of post-analysis software for immune sequencing data. A single record per CDR3 protein comes from TCRdb applying MiXCR to the PCR reads. Here the sample spans 650,000 to 900,000 distinct CDR3 sequences, around 42% being singletons. The specimen sequenced was blood. The source of these receptors is a girl aged 10 to 17 with multiple sclerosis. Each CDR3 is given with its conserved first and last residue. Fields, in order: D gene, clone size, J gene, V gene, CDR3 length, CDR3 protein, CDR3 DNA. D genes are given only for firm matches. Where a row states a size, it is once, few, many or the class of an expanded clone; other rows omit it.

TRBD2 | once | TRBJ2-1 | TRBV12-3/TRBV12-4 | 20 | CASTSGLAGGPSLEYNEQFF | TGTGCCAGCACCTCCGGACTAGCGGGAGGGCCTAGTCTAGAGTACAATGAGCAGTTCTTC
TRBD2 | few | TRBJ2-3 | TRBV27 | 19 | CASRGTSGMRIWSTDTQYF | TGTGCCAGCAGGGGGACTAGCGGGATGAGGATTTGGAGCACAGATACGCAGTATTTT
TRBD2 | NA | TRBJ2-3 | TRBV4-1 | 17 | CASSQEGAGVPTDTQYF | TGCGCCAGCAGCCAAGAAGGCGCGGGAGTTCCCACAGATACGCAGTATTTT
TRBD1 | NA | TRBJ1-6 | TRBV12-3/TRBV12-4 | 15 | CASSRSGRQGSPLHF | TGTGCCAGCAGTCGTTCAGGGAGACAGGGTTCACCCCTCCACTTT
NA | NA | TRBJ1-5 | TRBV6-1 | 14 | CASREPVLNQPQHF | TGTGCCAGCAGAGAGCCCGTTCTCAATCAGCCCCAGCATTTT
NA | NA | TRBJ1-4 | TRBV12-3/TRBV12-4 | 16 | CASSFQQTATNEKLFF | TGTGCCAGCAGTTTCCAGCAGACGGCAACTAATGAAAAACTGTTTTTT
NA | NA | TRBJ2-5 | TRBV3-1 | 15 | CASSQEVKPQETQYF | TGTGCCAGCAGCCAAGAGGTGAAGCCACAAGAGACCCAGTACTTC
NA | NA | TRBJ2-7 | TRBV20-1 | 16 | CSARDFRARDTYEQYF | TGCAGTGCTAGAGATTTTCGAGCGCGAGATACCTACGAGCAGTACTTC
NA | few | TRBJ1-4 | TRBV7-9 | 14 | CASSLGGANEKLFF | TGTGCCAGCAGCTTAGGAGGTGCTAATGAAAAACTGTTTTTT
NA | NA | TRBJ2-1 | TRBV7-2 | 15 | CASSLAGRTYNEQFF | TGTGCCAGCAGCTTAGCAGGGAGGACCTACAATGAGCAGTTCTTC
TRBD1 | few | TRBJ2-4 | TRBV6-1 | 14 | CASSEVGTGRSRYF | TGTGCCAGCAGTGAGGTGGGGACAGGACGGTCTAGGTACTTC
NA | once | TRBJ1-1 | TRBV5-5 | 14 | CASSSHGMNTEAFF | TGTGCCAGCAGCTCCCATGGTATGAACACTGAAGCTTTCTTT
TRBD1 | NA | TRBJ1-5 | TRBV6-2/TRBV6-3 | 15 | CASSYLRGRGQPQHF | TGTGCCAGCAGTTACTTAAGGGGGCGCGGGCAGCCCCAGCATTTT
NA | NA | TRBJ2-1 | TRBV30 | 15 | CAWRPIYGAYNEQFF | TGTGCCTGGCGCCCCATCTACGGGGCCTACAATGAGCAGTTCTTC
NA | few | TRBJ2-7 | TRBV27 | 13 | CASKTLTTYEQYF | TGTGCCAGCAAGACACTGACAACCTACGAGCAGTACTTC
NA | few | TRBJ2-3 | TRBV29-1 | 15 | CSVDVWGRGTDTQYF | TGCAGCGTTGACGTCTGGGGGCGAGGCACAGATACGCAGTATTTT
NA | NA | TRBJ2-1 | TRBV27 | 16 | CASSRAGGSVYNEQFF | TGTGCCAGCAGTAGGGCCGGAGGAAGTGTCTACAATGAGCAGTTCTTC
TRBD1 | NA | TRBJ1-4 | TRBV7-9 | 15 | CASSRWTGSLEKLFF | TGTGCCAGCAGCCGATGGACAGGGAGTCTTGAAAAACTGTTTTTT
TRBD1 | NA | TRBJ1-2 | TRBV3-1 | 14 | CASSFTGGNYGYTF | TGTGCCAGCAGTTTTACAGGGGGCAACTATGGCTACACCTTC
NA | NA | TRBJ1-4 | TRBV12-3/TRBV12-4 | 12 | CASSSSSEKLFF | TGTGCCAGCAGTTCCTCAAGCGAAAAACTGTTTTTT
NA | NA | TRBJ2-1 | TRBV27 | 15 | CASSKQLSSYNEQFF | TGTGCCAGCAGTAAACAGTTATCATCCTACAATGAGCAGTTCTTC
NA | few | TRBJ1-1 | TRBV7-2 | 15 | CASSLATGMNTEAFF | TGTGCCAGCAGCTTAGCGACAGGTATGAACACTGAAGCTTTCTTT
NA | NA | TRBJ1-5 | TRBV4-3 | 15 | CVSSQDVTTNQPQHF | TGCGTCAGCAGCCAAGATGTGACAACCAATCAGCCCCAGCATTTT
NA | few | TRBJ2-5 | TRBV7-9 | 12 | CASSRQPETQYF | TGTGCCAGCAGCCGACAACCAGAGACCCAGTACTTC
NA | NA | TRBJ1-4 | TRBV9 | 15 | CASSVAGATNEKLFF | TGTGCCAGCAGCGTAGCGGGTGCAACTAATGAAAAACTGTTTTTT
TRBD1 | NA | TRBJ1-2 | TRBV9 | 15 | CASSGADREGYGYTF | TGTGCCAGCAGCGGAGCGGACAGGGAGGGCTATGGCTACACCTTC
NA | few | TRBJ2-1 | TRBV12-3/TRBV12-4 | 14 | CASSLWQGNPAQFF | TGTGCCAGCAGTTTATGGCAGGGAAACCCTGCGCAGTTCTTC
NA | few | TRBJ2-3 | TRBV6-5 | 13 | CASRGTSTDTQYF | TGTGCCAGCAGGGGGACTAGCACAGATACGCAGTATTTT
NA | NA | TRBJ2-5 | TRBV28 | 14 | CASTHPGGEETQYF | TGTGCCAGCACCCACCCTGGGGGCGAAGAGACCCAGTACTTC
NA | NA | TRBJ1-2 | TRBV12-3/TRBV12-4 | 14 | CASSLGKGGVGYTF | TGTGCCAGCAGTTTGGGGAAGGGTGGAGTAGGCTACACCTTC
NA | once | TRBJ1-2 | TRBV12-3/TRBV12-4 | 13 | CASSLSGLYGYTF | TGTGCCAGCAGTTTATCCGGCCTCTATGGCTACACCTTC
NA | few | TRBJ1-2 | TRBV29-1 | 14 | CSATDSPLNYGYTF | TGCAGCGCTACTGACAGTCCTCTTAACTATGGCTACACCTTC
TRBD2 | NA | TRBJ2-1 | TRBV4-1 | 20 | CASSPSGAGGPGRDYNEQFF | TGCGCCAGCAGTCCCTCGGGGGCGGGAGGTCCAGGAAGGGACTACAATGAGCAGTTCTTC
TRBD1 | NA | TRBJ1-2 | TRBV5-1 | 14 | CASSEDRANYGYTF | TGCGCCAGCAGCGAGGACAGGGCCAACTATGGCTACACCTTC
NA | NA | TRBJ1-1 | TRBV6-5 | 14 | CASSPWTENTEAFF | TGTGCCAGCAGTCCTTGGACGGAGAACACTGAAGCTTTCTTT
TRBD2 | NA | TRBJ2-3 | TRBV4-3 | 16 | CASSQDLGEGRDTQYF | TGCGCCAGCAGCCAAGATCTGGGGGAGGGAAGGGATACGCAGTATTTT
NA | NA | TRBJ2-1 | TRBV13 | 17 | CASSQYLLGVRDNEQFF | TGTGCCAGCAGCCAGTACCTCCTAGGGGTCCGCGACAATGAGCAGTTCTTC